The clone carrying this T cell receptor beta chain has just a few counts. Use of 60 Vbeta and 13 Jbeta primers characterized the PCR. Clones were read by immunoSEQ multiplex PCR, and TCRdb kept only the in-frame ones, dropping some. The data contain some 110,000 clones, about 70% of them singletons. This entry comes from a study of cytomegalovirus exposure and HLA in healthy donors. CDR1 SGHRS and CDR2 YFSETQ come from the germline V gene. Between the trimmed V and J ends, which lost 5 bases and 0 bases, there was a span of 9 bases. The CDR3 runs 14 residues. The clonotype originates from a young woman in good health and CMV-seronegative. The V gene is TRBV5-1, the J gene TRBJ1-3; D is undetermined. Sequenced input: PBMCs. CDR3 in DNA: TGCGCCAGCAGTGTGGCAGGCTCTGGAAACACCATATATTTT. The encoded protein is CASSVAGSGNTIYF.